This T cell receptor (beta chain) is from a study of cytomegalovirus exposure and HLA in healthy donors. Broader study findings: Many donors shared some public TCRs, even though most TCR sequences were rare. Later, TCR association rates were found to vary by HLA locus, highest for DRB1 and lowest for HLA-C.

The primer mix had 60 Vbeta and 13 Jbeta primers. In the authors' workflow: Unique TCR beta chains totaled some 81 million in a later count, with around 11 million of them shared. Sequencing used immunoSEQ multiplex PCR; TCRdb keeps in-frame clones, though not all of them. V and J calls and clone size are as listed in that table; D and trimming were resolved from the DNA. The profile shows under 150,000 clones, 65% to 90% of them singletons. This clone was recorded only once. As yet, its antigen is unknown. The sample comprised PBMCs. This sequence was found in a man aged 50-60 years in good health and CMV-seronegative.

CDR3 nucleotides: TGCGCCAGCAGCCCGACTAGCGGGGGGCTGAACACCGGGGAGCTGTTTTTT. Protein sequence: CASSPTSGGLNTGELFF. The V call is TRBV4-1, the J call TRBJ2-2, with 13 bases fitting TRBD2. Losses at the gene ends were 4 bases for V and 1 base for J; bases not matched to a gene: 3. The germline CDR1 and CDR2 sequences are MGHRA and YSYEKL. There are 17 residues in the CDR3.